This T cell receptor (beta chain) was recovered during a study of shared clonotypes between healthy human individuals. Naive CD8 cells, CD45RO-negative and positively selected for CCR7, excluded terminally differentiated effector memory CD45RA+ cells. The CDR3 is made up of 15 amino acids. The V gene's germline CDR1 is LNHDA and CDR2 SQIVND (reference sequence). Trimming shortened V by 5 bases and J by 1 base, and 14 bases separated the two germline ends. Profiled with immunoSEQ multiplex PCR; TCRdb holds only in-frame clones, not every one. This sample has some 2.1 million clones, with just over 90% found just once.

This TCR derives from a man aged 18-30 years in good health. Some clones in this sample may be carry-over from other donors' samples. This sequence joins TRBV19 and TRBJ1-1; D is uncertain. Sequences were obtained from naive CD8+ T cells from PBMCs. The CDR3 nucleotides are TGTGCCAGTAGTTCCCGACCCCAGGAGAACACTGAAGCTTTCTTT. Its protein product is CASSSRPQENTEAFF. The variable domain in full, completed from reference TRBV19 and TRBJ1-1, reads DGGITQSPKYLFRKEGQNVTLSCEQNLNHDAMYWYRQDPGQGLRLIYYSQIVNDFQKGDIAEGYSVSREKKESFPLTVTSAQKNPTAFYLCASSSRPQENTEAFFGQGTRLTVV.